This T cell receptor (beta chain) was identified during a study of human T cells and chemical hapten exposure. Study-level results: Those TCRs sitting above 1 in 1000 frequency stayed the same with DPC sensitization. Healthy people's immune response may differ from that of the donors, who had alopecia.

Specified time point: patch test 3, about 24 weeks after DPC sensitization. Noted treatment: therapeutic diphenylcyclopropenone sensitization with weekly scalp DPC. Donors were 18 to 70-year-old alopecia patients suitable for DPC. This clonotype was seen a few times. Antigen specificity is unknown. Single cDNA molecules in the library carried unique molecular identifiers attached during preparation. TCRdb reanalysed the RACE reads using MiXCR and keeps one entry per CDR3 protein. This sample has 100,000 to 150,000 distinct CDR3 sequences, with about 10% found just once. The receptor comes from a woman aged 45-59 years with alopecia areata. Some clones in this sample may be carry-over from other donors' samples. Source: whole blood, taken in connection with sensitization to the hapten diphenylcyclopropenone (DPC).

The CDR3 here is CASSQETGVREFF. The CDR3 DNA is TGCGCCAGCAGCCAAGAAACGGGGGTGAGGGAGTTCTTC. The chain uses TRBV4-1 and TRBJ2-1; tentatively, D is TRBD2 (6 bases). Trimming shortened V by 0 bases and J by 14 bases, and 14 bases separated the two germline ends. Germline V lookup: CDR1 MGHRA, CDR2 YSYEKL. This CDR3 region has 13 residues.